What follows are 9 T cell receptor beta chains derived from one specimen sequenced in a study of control samples from healthy donors and cancer patients. Clones were read by immunoSEQ multiplex PCR, and TCRdb kept only the in-frame ones, dropping some. This sample has about 130,000 clones, with 85% to 95% found just once. Sequenced: blood. Receptor source: a man aged 30 to 39 in good health.

This chain joins TRBV6-5 and TRBJ2-2, with 8 bases lining up with TRBD2. This CDR3 has 15 residues. Germline lookup yields CDR1 MNHEY and CDR2 SVGAGI. V was clipped by 6 bases and J by 4 bases; unmatched bases: 7. CDR3: CASSHRGGITGELFF. In nucleotides, the CDR3 is TGTGCCAGCAGCCACCGGGGGGGCATCACCGGGGAGCTGTTTTTT.

This clone appeared a single time. The chain recombines TRBV15 with TRBJ2-7; D may be TRBD1 (5 bases). The CDR3 covers 15 residues. CDR1 and CDR2 from the germline V gene are LNHNV and YYDKDF (reference sequence). Trimming shortened V by 0 bases and J by 5 bases, and 14 bases separated the two germline ends. The CDR3 spells CATSRDLGPSHEQYF. The CDR3 nucleotides are TGTGCCACCAGCAGAGATCTGGGGCCGTCCCACGAGCAGTACTTC.

The gene calls are TRBV2 and TRBJ1-5; 9 bases are a match to TRBD1. The trim removed 5 bases at V and 3 bases at J, leaving 5 bases unmatched. The CDR3 spans 15 residues. CDR1 SNHLY and CDR2 FYNNEI come from the germline V gene. The CDR3 loop reads CASSRGTGTNQPQHF. CDR3 DNA: TGTGCCAGCAGTCGCGGGACAGGGACCAATCAGCCCCAGCATTTT.

CDR3: CASSSYSGNTIYF. The DNA of the CDR3 is TGTGCCAGCAGTTCATATTCCGGAAACACCATATATTTT. This rearrangement joins TRBV6-5 to TRBJ1-3; D remains ambiguous. Trimming took 4 bases from V and 4 from J, leaving 8 bases between them. This CDR3 contains 13 residues. Germline CDR1 and CDR2: MNHEY and SVGAGI.

The CDR3: CASKPDREAPRSHRHYEQYF. The DNA of the CDR3 is TGTGCCAGCAAACCCGACAGGGAAGCTCCCCGTTCCCACAGGCACTACGAGCAGTACTTC. The chain carries TRBV3-1 (or the pseudogene TRBV3-2) and TRBJ2-7, with 7 positions matching TRBD1. Germline trimming cut 7 bases from V and 3 bases from J; bases unmatched to any gene: 27. Germline assignment: CDR1 LGHDT and CDR2 YNNKEL (reference sequence). This CDR3 has 20 residues.

The chain carries TRBV6-2 or TRBV6-3 and TRBJ2-7; D might be TRBD1 (6 bases). Germline values: CDR1 MNHEY, CDR2 SVGEGT. The CDR3 is 14 amino acids. V lost 0 bases and J 5 bases, leaving 11 bases between the germline ends. This CDR3 is CASSYSAGAHEQYF. As DNA, the CDR3 is TGTGCCAGCAGTTACTCGGCAGGGGCCCACGAGCAGTACTTC.

The J gene is TRBJ1-2, the V gene TRBV5-6; TRBD1 agrees at 9 bases. There are 16 residues in the CDR3. Germline CDR1 SGHDT, CDR2 YYEEEE. V shed 1 base, J shed 6 bases, and the junction held 10 bases outside the gene matches. Written as DNA, the CDR3 is TGTGCCAGCAGCTTGTGGTGGCGACAGGGGGGTGATGGCTACACCTTC. This codes for CASSLWWRQGGDGYTF.

This clone was recorded only once. The V and J genes are TRBV6-2 or TRBV6-3 and TRBJ2-6; the match to TRBD1 covers 8 bases. This CDR3 has 18 residues. The V segment lost 4 bases and the J segment 0 bases; nucleotides outside the gene matches: 8. Per germline, CDR1 MNHEY and CDR2 SVGEGT. Written as DNA, the CDR3 is TGTGCCAGCAGTTCTTGGACAGGGCATCCCTCTGGGGCCAACGTCCTGACTTTC. Its protein is CASSSWTGHPSGANVLTF.

This clone was detected only once. This chain uses TRBV7-9 with TRBJ1-1, with TRBD1 matching over 9 bases. This CDR3 is 15 amino acids long. Germline V lookup: CDR1 SEHNR, CDR2 FQNEAQ (reference sequence). Unmatched junction bases numbered 4, after V lost 4 bases and J lost 1 base. The chain's CDR3 is CASSSDRGRNTEAFF. The DNA of the CDR3 is TGTGCCAGCAGCTCGGACAGGGGACGGAACACTGAAGCTTTCTTT.